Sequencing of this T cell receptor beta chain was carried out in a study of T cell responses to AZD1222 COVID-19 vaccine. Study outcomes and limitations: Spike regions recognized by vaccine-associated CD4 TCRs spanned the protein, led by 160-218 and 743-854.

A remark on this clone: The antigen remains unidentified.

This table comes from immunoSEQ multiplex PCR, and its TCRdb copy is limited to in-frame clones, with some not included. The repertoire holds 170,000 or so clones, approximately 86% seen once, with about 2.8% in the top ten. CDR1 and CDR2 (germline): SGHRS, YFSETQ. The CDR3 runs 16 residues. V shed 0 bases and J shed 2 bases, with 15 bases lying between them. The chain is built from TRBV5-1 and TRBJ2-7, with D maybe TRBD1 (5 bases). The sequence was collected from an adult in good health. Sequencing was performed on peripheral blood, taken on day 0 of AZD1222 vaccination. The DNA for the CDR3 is TGCGCCAGCAGCTTGGCCACAGGATATACCACCTACGAGCAGTACTTC. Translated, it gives CASSLATGYTTYEQYF.